Each of the 22 T cell receptor beta chains below was sequenced from the same sample in a study of blood T cell repertoires in COVID-19. Generated by immunoSEQ multiplex PCR, the TCRdb table keeps only in-frame clones and is missing some. The sample shows approximately 200,000 clones, roughly 76% of them seen only once. Sequencing was done on a sample of peripheral blood. These receptors were taken from a human donor in a cohort sampled during active COVID-19.

The chain joins TRBV7-9 to TRBJ1-2; TRBD1 matches at 7 bases. The trim removed 5 bases at V and 3 bases at J, leaving 6 bases unmatched. Germline CDR1 and CDR2: SEHNR and FQNEAQ (reference sequence). The CDR3 spans 14 residues. The CDR3 here is CASSPGQVYYGYTF. CDR3 sequence (DNA): TGTGCCAGCAGCCCTGGACAGGTCTACTATGGCTACACCTTC.

This chain links TRBV13 with TRBJ2-1, with D possibly being TRBD2 (6 bases). Germline loops: CDR1 PRHDT, CDR2 FYEKMQ (reference sequence). Trimming shortened V by 8 bases and J by 0 bases, and 14 bases separated the two germline ends. The CDR3 loop spans 15 amino acids. CDR3 protein: CASGPEGGSYNEQFF. CDR3 nucleotide sequence: TGTGCCAGCGGACCTGAGGGAGGCTCCTACAATGAGCAGTTCTTC.

This clone has a single count. This sequence joins TRBV5-1 and TRBJ1-2, with D possibly matching TRBD1 (5 bases). V was clipped by 4 bases and J by 8 bases, with 12 bases between them. The CDR3 runs 12 residues. In germline, CDR1 is SGHRS, CDR2 YFSETQ. The CDR3 loop reads CASSPQGGGYTF. The CDR3 nucleotides are TGCGCCAGCAGCCCCCAGGGCGGCGGCTACACCTTC.

The chain uses TRBV28 and TRBJ2-3, with 10 positions matching TRBD1. Per germline, CDR1 MDHEN and CDR2 SYDVKM. CDR3 length: 13 residues. J lost 9 bases, V lost 6 bases, and 6 bases had no gene match. CDR3 residues: CASSRQGAPTQYF. CDR3 nucleotide sequence: TGTGCCAGCAGCCGACAGGGGGCGCCCACGCAGTATTTT.

The V and J genes are TRBV28 and TRBJ2-2; TRBD1 matches at 9 bases. After removal of 3 bases from V and 4 bases from J, the junction contained 6 bases not matched to a gene. Germline V CDR1 and CDR2: MDHEN, SYDVKM. This CDR3 is built from 16 residues. The CDR3 bases are TGTGCCAGCAGTTTGCCCGGGACAGGGACCACCGGGGAGCTGTTTTTT. Encoded protein: CASSLPGTGTTGELFF.

The chain is built from TRBV5-4 and TRBJ2-3, with a weak D call TRBD2 (6 bases). The V gene's germline CDR1 is SGHNT and CDR2 YYREEE (reference sequence). Trimming shortened V by 0 bases and J by 5 bases, and 19 bases separated the two germline ends. The CDR3 is made up of 17 amino acids. As DNA, the CDR3 is TGTGCCAGCAGCTTGGCCTTGGATTGGACTACAGGAGATACGCAGTATTTT. The encoded protein is CASSLALDWTTGDTQYF.

The chain employs TRBV9 and TRBJ1-1; D not certain. CDR3 length equals 13 residues. Looked up from germline, CDR1 is SGDLS and CDR2 is YYNGEE. V lost 7 bases and J lost 6, with 16 bases in between. The CDR3 region is CASGLTPGSEAFF. CDR3 DNA: TGTGCCAGCGGCCTCACCCCGGGGTCTGAAGCTTTCTTT.

This rearrangement joins TRBV27 to TRBJ2-7; D might be TRBD2 (6 bases). The CDR3 has 16 residues. Deletions cut 4 bases from V and 0 bases from J, with 16 bases between. Germline lookup yields CDR1 MNHEY and CDR2 SMNVEV (reference sequence). The CDR3 spells CASSSDPGLASYEQYF. Written as DNA, the CDR3 is TGTGCCAGCAGTTCGGATCCGGGACTCGCCTCCTACGAGCAGTACTTC.

The CDR3 region has the DNA TGTGCCAGCGGTCATCAGGGTTCTACTAACTATGGCTACACCTTC. Its protein is CASGHQGSTNYGYTF. The rearrangement uses TRBV28 and TRBJ1-2; tentative D call: TRBD1 (5 bases). CDR3 size: 15 residues. From germline, CDR1 is MDHEN and CDR2 SYDVKM. With 8 bases removed from V and 0 bases from J, the gap between germline ends came to 16 bases.

The rearrangement uses TRBV19 and TRBJ2-7; D gene uncertain. Germline V gene data show CDR1 as LNHDA and CDR2 as SQIVND (reference sequence). The V gene lost 5 bases and the J gene lost 0 bases, with 11 bases spanning the gap. This CDR3 has 14 amino acids. The CDR3 bases are TGTGCCAGTAGTTATGACACCATCTCCTACGAGCAGTACTTC. This codes for CASSYDTISYEQYF. The variable domain in full, with the rest retrieved from reference TRBV19 and TRBJ2-7, is DGGITQSPKYLFRKEGQNVTLSCEQNLNHDAMYWYRQDPGQGLRLIYYSQIVNDFQKGDIAEGYSVSREKKESFPLTVTSAQKNPTAFYLCASSYDTISYEQYFGPGTRLTVT.

The chain recombines TRBV9 with TRBJ2-7; TRBD1 matches 7 bases. The CDR3 is 15 residues long. The germline V gene encodes CDR1 SGDLS and CDR2 YYNGEE. V shed 0 bases, J shed 4 bases, and the junction held 7 bases outside the gene matches. For the CDR3, the DNA is TGTGCCAGCAGCGTAGGGGAAGGGGGCGCGTACGAGCAGTACTTC. This encodes CASSVGEGGAYEQYF.

The rearrangement joins TRBV6-5 to TRBJ1-4; no reliable D call. This CDR3 comprises 15 residues. Germline-derived CDR1 and CDR2 are MNHEY and SVGAGI. V shed 7 bases and J shed 0 bases, with 12 bases lying between them. In DNA form, the CDR3 reads TGTGCCAGCAACGGACGGGGAGCAACTAATGAAAAACTGTTTTTT. It specifies CASNGRGATNEKLFF.

V is TRBV19 and J is TRBJ1-4; 8 bases map to TRBD1. CDR3 length equals 15 residues. Looked up from germline, CDR1 is LNHDA and CDR2 is SQIVND (reference sequence). The J segment lost 3 bases and the V segment lost 5 bases, leaving 5 bases of the junction unmatched. Written as DNA, the CDR3 is TGTGCCAGTAGTCCGGACAGGGCAGCTAATGAAAAACTGTTTTTT. Translation: CASSPDRAANEKLFF.

The chain is built from TRBV5-6 and TRBJ1-2, with 8 positions matching TRBD1. The CDR3 has 15 amino acids. Germline CDR1 and CDR2: SGHDT and YYEEEE. Trimming at V came to 5 bases and at J to 4 bases, leaving 10 bases not matched to a gene. CDR3 DNA: TGTGCCAGCAGGAAGGGGACAGGTATTTTCTATGGCTACACCTTC. Translating it yields CASRKGTGIFYGYTF.

The V call is TRBV18, the J call TRBJ1-1, with no clear D. The CDR3 has 18 residues. Trimming stripped 3 bases from V and 0 bases from J, with 20 bases between. The germline V gene encodes CDR1 KGHSH and CDR2 LQKENI. CDR3 sequence reads: CASSPLVPGRTMNTEAFF. The CDR3 DNA reads TGTGCCAGCTCACCTCTAGTCCCTGGCAGAACTATGAACACTGAAGCTTTCTTT.

The table lists this clone with a count of one. This chain's CDR3 is CASGTGAGWTDTQYF. The CDR3 bases are TGTGCTAGTGGTACGGGAGCCGGGTGGACAGATACGCAGTATTTT. The rearrangement links TRBV12-5 to TRBJ2-3; the D gene is possibly TRBD2 (6 bases). The V gene's germline CDR1 is LGHNT and CDR2 FRNRAP. V lost 5 bases, J lost 3 bases, and 15 bases lay in between. The CDR3 has 15 amino acids.

This chain uses TRBV18 with TRBJ1-1; D remains ambiguous. Looked up from germline, CDR1 is KGHSH and CDR2 is LQKENI. V was clipped by 1 base and J by 1 base, with 7 bases between them. This CDR3 region has 14 residues. CDR3 nucleotides: TGTGCCAGCTCACCACAGAGCGGGAACACTGAAGCTTTCTTT. Translation: CASSPQSGNTEAFF.

The chain carries TRBV3-1 (or the pseudogene TRBV3-2) and TRBJ1-4; TRBD1 aligns across 7 bases. Germline CDR1 and CDR2: LGHDT and YNNKEL (reference sequence). V gave up 4 bases and J gave up 5 bases; unmatched junction bases: 4. The CDR3 is 14 amino acids. The CDR3 spells CASSPRRGNEKLFF. CDR3 coding DNA: TGTGCCAGCAGCCCACGCAGGGGGAATGAAAAACTGTTTTTT.

This clone was seen a handful of times. Other DNA sequences in the same sample also yield this CDR3. The chain uses TRBV7-9 and TRBJ2-5, with D perhaps TRBD2 (5 bases). Germline loops: CDR1 SEHNR, CDR2 FQNEAQ (reference sequence). V lost 1 base, J lost 0 bases, and 6 bases lay in between. The CDR3 is 14 residues long. The CDR3 region is CASSLERYQETQYF. CDR3 DNA: TGTGCCAGCAGCTTAGAGCGGTACCAAGAGACCCAGTACTTC.

This clone has only one observation. CDR3 coding DNA: TGCGCCAGCAGTGAGCTTGGGACAGGGATCTCTGGGGCCAACGTCCTGACTTTC. Its protein is CASSELGTGISGANVLTF. The rearrangement links TRBV10-1 to TRBJ2-6; 9 bases line up with TRBD1. The CDR3 extends over 18 amino acids. Germline values: CDR1 WNHNN, CDR2 SYGVQD (reference sequence). The J segment lost 0 bases and the V segment lost 2 bases, leaving 5 bases of the junction unmatched.

This clone was recorded a few times. The chain's CDR3 is CASSGGLAGVWSYEQYF. DNA of the CDR3: TGCGCCAGCAGTGGCGGACTAGCGGGAGTATGGTCCTACGAGCAGTACTTC. V is TRBV10-2 and J is TRBJ2-7; 13 nucleotides agree with TRBD2. This CDR3 is 17 amino acids long. Trimming removed 4 bases from V and 1 base from J; junction bases left unmatched: 7. CDR1 and CDR2 from the germline V gene are WSHSY and SAAADI.

The gene calls are TRBV5-3 and TRBJ1-4; TRBD1 matches 9 bases. TRBV5-3 is placed among ORFs of uncertain function. CDR3 length: 16 amino acids. The V segment lost 1 base and the J segment 4 bases; nucleotides outside the gene matches: 5. The CDR3 here is CARSLTGGENNEKLFF. In DNA, the CDR3 is TGTGCCAGAAGCTTGACAGGGGGCGAAAATAATGAAAAACTGTTTTTT.